The 2 T cell receptor beta chains given below trace back to one sample, sequenced in a study of T cell responses to AZD1222 COVID-19 vaccine. The protocol was immunoSEQ multiplex PCR, while the TCRdb copy is restricted to in-frame clones and leaves out a portion. The sample holds 150,000 to 200,000 clones, 85% to 90% seen once. The material sequenced was peripheral blood, taken on day 0 of MenACWY control vaccination. The receptor source for this set is an adult in good health.

The chain carries TRBV6-4 and TRBJ1-4; TRBD1 matches at 7 bases. The trim removed 3 bases at V and 10 bases at J, leaving 5 bases unmatched. This CDR3 is 13 amino acids long. Germline V gene sequence: CDR1 MRHNA, CDR2 SNTAGT. The CDR3 coding sequence is TGTGCCAGCAGTGAGGCAGGGGGAACAAAACTGTTTTTT. Amino acid sequence: CASSEAGGTKLFF.

This clone has more than one count but fewer than ten. V is TRBV12-3 or TRBV12-4 and J is TRBJ1-1, with TRBD1 as a possible D gene (5 bases). The CDR3 is 12 residues long. The V end was cut by 5 bases, the J end by 4 bases, with 8 bases between. The CDR3 nucleotides read TGTGCCAGCAGTCAACAGGTCACTGAAGCTTTCTTT. Amino acids: CASSQQVTEAFF.